Listed below are T cell receptor beta chains from one sample, sequenced in a study of control samples from healthy donors and cancer patients. The assay was immunoSEQ multiplex PCR, and TCRdb's table has in-frame clones only and misses some. The sample has approximately 24,000 clones; approximately 85% are singletons. Sequenced sample: PBMCs. The receptors stem from a man aged 60-69 years with colorectal cancer. The CDR3 runs from the conserved cysteine through the conserved F or W. D genes are given only for firm matches. The size field is filled for only some rows; it gives once, few, many or a size class.

size: .
D: .
J: TRBJ2-3
V: TRBV29-1
CDR3: CSVERGAPTDTQYF
DNA: TGCAGCGTTGAAAGGGGGGCGCCTACAGATACGCAGTATTTT

size: .
D: TRBD2
J: TRBJ2-1
V: TRBV7-2
CDR3: CASSLGAGGRSYNEQFF
DNA: TGTGCCAGCAGCTTAGGAGCGGGGGGGCGATCCTACAATGAGCAGTTCTTC

size: .
D: .
J: TRBJ2-6
V: TRBV5-1
CDR3: CASSSGFSGANVLTF
DNA: TGCGCCAGCAGCTCTGGCTTCTCTGGGGCCAACGTCCTGACTTTC

size: once
D: .
J: TRBJ2-3
V: TRBV29-1
CDR3: CSGAASGQGTDTQYF
DNA: TGCAGCGGAGCGGCTTCCGGTCAGGGAACAGATACGCAGTATTTT

size: once
D: .
J: TRBJ1-2
V: TRBV5-1
CDR3: CASSLSAVANYGYTF
DNA: TGCGCCAGCAGCTTGTCGGCAGTAGCTAACTATGGCTACACCTTC

size: .
D: .
J: TRBJ1-2
V: TRBV24-1
CDR3: CATSDPGPNYGYTF
DNA: TGTGCCACCAGTGACCCTGGACCAAACTATGGCTACACCTTC

size: medium-sized
D: .
J: TRBJ2-1
V: TRBV5-5
CDR3: CASSLEGAQIRRFF
DNA: TGTGCCAGCAGCTTGGAAGGGGCCCAGATACGGCGGTTCTTC

size: few
D: .
J: TRBJ2-3
V: TRBV27
CDR3: CASSLRDTSTDTQYF
DNA: TGTGCCAGCAGTTTACGGGACACAAGCACAGATACGCAGTATTTT

size: .
D: TRBD1
J: TRBJ1-1
V: TRBV15
CDR3: CATRDREMNTEAFF
DNA: TGTGCCACCAGGGACAGGGAAATGAACACTGAAGCTTTCTTT

size: .
D: TRBD1
J: TRBJ2-1
V: TRBV5-6
CDR3: CASSLGQVTYNEQFF
DNA: TGTGCCAGCAGCTTAGGACAGGTAACCTACAATGAGCAGTTCTTC

size: .
D: .
J: TRBJ1-1
V: TRBV9
CDR3: CASSVDGAVNTEAFF
DNA: TGTGCCAGCAGCGTAGATGGCGCCGTGAACACTGAAGCTTTCTTT

size: .
D: .
J: TRBJ2-5
V: TRBV12-5
CDR3: CASGGEGMEGKTQYF
DNA: TGTGCTAGTGGGGGAGAAGGGATGGAGGGAAAAACCCAGTACTTC

size: .
D: TRBD2
J: TRBJ2-4
V: TRBV6-5
CDR3: CASSPTSGDTNIQYF
DNA: TGTGCCAGTTCCCCTACTAGCGGGGATACAAACATTCAGTACTTC

size: .
D: TRBD1
J: TRBJ1-2
V: TRBV6-5
CDR3: CASKGQGFYGYTF
DNA: TGTGCCAGCAAGGGACAGGGCTTCTATGGCTACACCTTC

size: .
D: .
J: TRBJ1-1
V: TRBV5-1
CDR3: CASSAQPQGNTEAFF
DNA: TGCGCCAGCAGCGCCCAACCTCAGGGGAACACTGAAGCTTTCTTT

size: .
D: .
J: TRBJ1-1
V: TRBV15
CDR3: CATGREGMDTEAFF
DNA: TGTGCCACCGGACGGGAGGGAATGGACACTGAAGCTTTCTTT

size: .
D: TRBD1
J: TRBJ1-6
V: TRBV5-1
CDR3: CASSYDRGNSPLHF
DNA: TGCGCCAGCAGCTATGACAGGGGGAATTCACCCCTCCACTTT

size: .
D: .
J: TRBJ1-6
V: TRBV30
CDR3: CAWRTWGMAYNSPLHF
DNA: TGTGCCTGGAGAACGTGGGGGATGGCCTATAATTCACCCCTCCACTTT

size: .
D: TRBD1
J: TRBJ1-2
V: TRBV25-1
CDR3: CASTGTQGVNGYTF
DNA: TGTGCCAGCACCGGGACCCAGGGGGTCAATGGCTACACCTTC

size: .
D: .
J: TRBJ2-5
V: TRBV4-3
CDR3: CASSQTDFQETQYF
DNA: TGCGCCAGCAGCCAGACGGACTTTCAGGAGACCCAGTACTTC

size: .
D: .
J: TRBJ1-4
V: TRBV6-5
CDR3: CASSYGQPREKLFF
DNA: TGTGCCAGCAGTTATGGACAGCCCCGGGAAAAACTGTTTTTT

size: .
D: TRBD1
J: TRBJ1-4
V: TRBV18
CDR3: CASSLNTGTDGEKLFF
DNA: TGTGCCAGCTCACTGAATACCGGGACAGACGGTGAAAAACTGTTTTTT

size: .
D: .
J: TRBJ1-5
V: TRBV19
CDR3: CASSIVQGPQHF
DNA: TGTGCCAGTAGTATAGTTCAGGGGCCCCAGCATTTT

size: .
D: .
J: TRBJ1-1
V: TRBV6-4
CDR3: CASSGGQGEGMAFF
DNA: TGTGCCAGCAGTGGGGGTCAGGGAGAAGGCATGGCTTTCTTT

size: .
D: .
J: TRBJ1-4
V: TRBV5-1
CDR3: CASSFISTNEKLFF
DNA: TGCGCCAGCAGCTTCATCTCAACTAATGAAAAACTGTTTTTT

size: once
D: TRBD2
J: TRBJ2-3
V: TRBV28
CDR3: CASRAGGLGTQYF
DNA: TGTGCCAGCCGAGCGGGGGGGCTCGGTACGCAGTATTTT

size: few
D: .
J: TRBJ2-2
V: TRBV19
CDR3: CASSPGTANTGELFF
DNA: TGTGCCAGTAGTCCCGGGACGGCGAACACCGGGGAGCTGTTTTTT

size: .
D: .
J: TRBJ1-1
V: TRBV10-3
CDR3: CAIRETDRNTEAFF
DNA: TGTGCCATCCGAGAAACGGACAGAAACACTGAAGCTTTCTTT

size: .
D: .
J: TRBJ2-7
V: TRBV3-1/TRBV3-2
CDR3: CASSQVSYEQYF
DNA: TGTGCCAGCAGCCAAGTGTCCTACGAGCAGTACTTC

size: once
D: .
J: TRBJ1-1
V: TRBV6-5
CDR3: CASSSWGRPGKTEAFF
DNA: TGTGCCAGCAGTTCTTGGGGACGGCCAGGTAAGACTGAAGCTTTCTTT

size: .
D: .
J: TRBJ1-2
V: TRBV3-1/TRBV3-2
CDR3: CASSSFATLGYTF
DNA: TGTGCCAGCAGCTCCTTTGCCACTCTTGGCTACACCTTC

size: .
D: .
J: TRBJ1-2
V: TRBV18
CDR3: CASSTDISYGYTF
DNA: TGTGCCAGCTCAACGGACATCTCCTATGGCTACACCTTC

size: .
D: .
J: TRBJ1-2
V: TRBV7-2
CDR3: CASSMDVNYGYTF
DNA: TGTGCCAGCAGCATGGACGTAAACTATGGCTACACCTTC

size: .
D: .
J: TRBJ1-3
V: TRBV10-2
CDR3: CASSVPGGSGNTIYF
DNA: TGCGCCAGCAGTGTCCCCGGGGGGTCTGGAAACACCATATATTTT

size: .
D: .
J: TRBJ2-3
V: TRBV7-2
CDR3: CVSSSAAVDTQYF
DNA: TGTGTCAGCAGCTCGGCGGCCGTAGATACGCAGTATTTT

size: .
D: .
J: TRBJ1-5
V: TRBV6-1
CDR3: CASSETVKPQHF
DNA: TGTGCCAGCAGTGAAACTGTGAAGCCCCAGCATTTT

size: .
D: .
J: TRBJ2-3
V: TRBV6-5
CDR3: CASEEGSSRRTQYF
DNA: TGTGCCAGCGAAGAGGGGTCCTCCCGAAGGACGCAGTATTTT

size: .
D: .
J: TRBJ2-5
V: TRBV6-5
CDR3: CASSYGDLVTSETQYF
DNA: TGTGCCAGCAGTTACGGGGACCTCGTGACAAGCGAGACCCAGTACTTC

size: few
D: .
J: TRBJ1-1
V: TRBV7-9
CDR3: CASKGSGRGTEAFF
DNA: TGTGCCAGCAAAGGCTCTGGGCGGGGCACTGAAGCTTTCTTT

size: .
D: .
J: TRBJ2-1
V: TRBV28
CDR3: CASSLEEYNEQFF
DNA: TGTGCCAGCAGTTTGGAAGAGTACAATGAGCAGTTCTTC

size: .
D: .
J: TRBJ2-1
V: TRBV6-5
CDR3: CASTPGAPNEQFF
DNA: TGTGCCAGCACCCCCGGGGCACCTAATGAGCAGTTCTTC

size: .
D: .
J: TRBJ2-2
V: TRBV5-1
CDR3: CASTPLGTGELFF
DNA: TGCGCCAGCACCCCCTTGGGCACCGGGGAGCTGTTTTTT

size: .
D: .
J: TRBJ2-2
V: TRBV7-2
CDR3: CASSLTGYYTGELFF
DNA: TGTGCCAGCAGCTTAACGGGATACTACACCGGGGAGCTGTTTTTT

size: .
D: .
J: TRBJ2-5
V: TRBV5-1
CDR3: CASSLRTDTETQYF
DNA: TGCGCCAGCAGCTTGAGGACAGACACAGAGACCCAGTACTTC

size: few
D: TRBD2
J: TRBJ2-5
V: TRBV14
CDR3: CASSQDGGVKVFGETQYF
DNA: TGTGCCAGCAGCCAAGACGGGGGGGTCAAGGTTTTTGGAGAGACCCAGTACTTC

size: few
D: .
J: TRBJ1-3
V: TRBV19
CDR3: CASSIVRGNGNTIYF
DNA: TGTGCCAGTAGTATAGTACGGGGAAATGGAAACACCATATATTTT

size: few
D: .
J: TRBJ2-3
V: TRBV10-3
CDR3: CAIRREGTDTQYF
DNA: TGTGCCATCCGGCGGGAAGGCACAGATACGCAGTATTTT

size: .
D: .
J: TRBJ1-1
V: TRBV5-1
CDR3: CASSLGDKNTEAFF
DNA: TGCGCCAGCAGCTTGGGGGACAAGAACACTGAAGCTTTCTTT

size: .
D: .
J: TRBJ1-1
V: TRBV6-1
CDR3: CASSETRGGGAYTEAFF
DNA: TGTGCCAGCAGTGAAACAAGGGGAGGTGGGGCCTACACTGAAGCTTTCTTT

size: .
D: TRBD2
J: TRBJ2-5
V: TRBV5-1
CDR3: CASSFGLAGNIQETQYF
DNA: TGCGCCAGCAGCTTCGGACTAGCGGGGAATATACAAGAGACCCAGTACTTC

size: .
D: .
J: TRBJ2-5
V: TRBV30
CDR3: CAWSVSGGRETQYF
DNA: TGTGCCTGGAGTGTATCCGGGGGCCGGGAGACCCAGTACTTC

size: .
D: .
J: TRBJ2-1
V: TRBV7-2
CDR3: CASSLVWGDDGEQFF
DNA: TGTGCCAGCAGCTTAGTATGGGGGGACGACGGTGAGCAGTTCTTC

size: .
D: .
J: TRBJ1-3
V: TRBV6-1
CDR3: CASTLDSGNTIYF
DNA: TGTGCCAGCACCCTGGACAGTGGAAACACCATATATTTT

size: .
D: .
J: TRBJ1-4
V: TRBV5-1
CDR3: CASSFGPSNEKLFF
DNA: TGCGCCAGCAGCTTCGGGCCTTCGAATGAAAAACTGTTTTTT

size: .
D: .
J: TRBJ2-3
V: TRBV20-1
CDR3: CSARAPDTQYF
DNA: TGCAGTGCTAGAGCCCCAGATACGCAGTATTTT

size: .
D: .
J: TRBJ2-3
V: TRBV5-1
CDR3: CASSFTVSSTDTQYF
DNA: TGCGCCAGCAGCTTTACAGTCTCTAGCACAGATACGCAGTATTTT

size: once
D: .
J: TRBJ2-3
V: TRBV7-2
CDR3: CASSLGLYTDTQYF
DNA: TGTGCCAGCAGCTTAGGTCTATACACAGATACGCAGTATTTT

size: .
D: TRBD1
J: TRBJ1-2
V: TRBV6-6
CDR3: CASSYSGGQGRIGYTF
DNA: TGTGCCAGCAGTTACTCGGGGGGACAGGGGCGTATAGGCTACACCTTC

size: .
D: .
J: TRBJ2-3
V: TRBV2
CDR3: CASRSRGRGADTQYF
DNA: TGTGCCAGCAGGAGCCGGGGCAGGGGAGCAGATACGCAGTATTTT

size: .
D: .
J: TRBJ1-2
V: TRBV5-8
CDR3: CASSIGQLYGYTF
DNA: TGTGCCAGCAGCATCGGACAGCTCTATGGCTACACCTTC